Listed below are T cell receptor beta chains from one sample, sequenced in a study of PD-1 blockade in classical Hodgkin lymphoma. Measured with immunoSEQ multiplex PCR; TCRdb has only the in-frame clones, and not every one. The profile covers roughly 20,000 clones, with 70% to 85% appearing a single time and approximately 6% taken by the ten largest. The material was peripheral blood mononuclear cells (PBMCs), obtained at baseline. The receptors shown here come from a human donor with classical Hodgkin lymphoma. CDR3s include the opening cysteine and the closing phenylalanine or tryptophan. The order of the fields is J gene, V gene, CDR3 protein.

TRBJ2-7 TRBV28 CASSLGGSYEQYF
TRBJ2-5 TRBV27 CASSSPRAGGGETQYF
TRBJ1-1 TRBV30 CAWSFNTEAFF
TRBJ1-6 TRBV5-8 CASSLRVVGGNSPLHF
TRBJ2-5 TRBV7-2 CASSSGVSKETQYF
TRBJ2-3 TRBV7-3 CASSSGGFETDTQYF
TRBJ1-1 TRBV5-4 CASRGLFGTEAFF
TRBJ1-2 TRBV4-2 CASSQSGQGAAYGYTF
TRBJ2-3 TRBV6-1 CASSEFSGGVTDTQYF
TRBJ1-2 TRBV6-1 CASSPLGGRIDGYTF
TRBJ1-6 TRBV7-9 CASSLVSPISPLHF
TRBJ1-5 TRBV18 CASSPLRENSNQPQHF
TRBJ2-3 TRBV11-2 CASSSLGWTSGGARDTQYF
TRBJ1-1 TRBV27 CASSFPGSTEAFF
TRBJ2-4 TRBV19 CASSIDSVNIQYF
TRBJ2-2 TRBV7-2 CASSSLRPANTGELFF
TRBJ2-1 TRBV14 CASSPGPTRPFF
TRBJ1-4 TRBV7-2 CASSFAGTGEKLFF
TRBJ2-7 TRBV6-1 CASSEEMTPGELYEQYF
TRBJ1-4 TRBV13 CASSFQRKNEKLFF
TRBJ2-3 TRBV5-6 CASRGILLSTDTQYF
TRBJ2-5 TRBV9 CASSVEGGDETQYF
TRBJ1-2 TRBV19 CASRVAGSLSGDGYTF
TRBJ1-5 TRBV7-2 CASSPMGQGGGQPQHF
TRBJ1-1 TRBV18 CASSPRAPGVGGTEAFF
TRBJ2-1 TRBV11-3 CASSTRDSDNEQFF
TRBJ1-2 TRBV9 CASSPEGHNYGYTF
TRBJ2-2 TRBV4-1 CASSQGLFGLVKSGELFF
TRBJ2-3 TRBV21-1 CASSSRTYASTDTQYF
TRBJ2-5 TRBV28 CASSPSTGSETQYF
TRBJ2-1 TRBV9 CASSPLYDSSYNEQFF
TRBJ1-1 TRBV30 CAWDSGTGNTEAFF
TRBJ2-7 TRBV4-1 CASSLRTSGNYEQYF